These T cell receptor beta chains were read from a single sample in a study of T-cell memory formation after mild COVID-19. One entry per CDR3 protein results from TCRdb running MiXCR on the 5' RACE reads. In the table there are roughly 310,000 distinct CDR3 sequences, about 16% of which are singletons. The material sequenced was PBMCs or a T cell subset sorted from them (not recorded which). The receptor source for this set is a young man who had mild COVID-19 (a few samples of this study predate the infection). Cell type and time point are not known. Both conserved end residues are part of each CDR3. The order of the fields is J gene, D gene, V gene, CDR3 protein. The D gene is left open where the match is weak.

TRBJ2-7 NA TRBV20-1 CSARPKAGYEQYF
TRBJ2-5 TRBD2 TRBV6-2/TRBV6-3 CASSYSGGPEETQYF
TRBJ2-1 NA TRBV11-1 CASSLSYGNNEQFF
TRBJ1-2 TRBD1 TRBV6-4 CASRPGQGNYGYTF
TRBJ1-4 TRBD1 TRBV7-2 CASSPGQGRVNEKLFF
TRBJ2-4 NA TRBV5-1 CASTGAAKNIQYF
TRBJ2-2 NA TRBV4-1 CASSVQGLSGELFF
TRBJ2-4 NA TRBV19 CASRRDIAKNIQYF
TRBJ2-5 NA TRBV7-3 CASSPNSGPGETQYF
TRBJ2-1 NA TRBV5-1 CASSLLSDASNEQFF
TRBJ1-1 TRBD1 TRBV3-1 CASLQGAGTEAFF
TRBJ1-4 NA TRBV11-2 CASSLLGALNEKLFF
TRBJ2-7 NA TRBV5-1 CASFDLAGEQYF
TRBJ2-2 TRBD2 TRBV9 CASSARLAGGELFF
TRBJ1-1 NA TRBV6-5 CASGPSLLTEAFF
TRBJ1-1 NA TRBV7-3 CASQTRRMNTEAFF
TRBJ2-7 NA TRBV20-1 CSASGPGQREEQYF
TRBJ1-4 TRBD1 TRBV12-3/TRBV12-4 CASRGKTGGLQTNEKLFF
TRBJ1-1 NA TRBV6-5 CASRKRTEAFF
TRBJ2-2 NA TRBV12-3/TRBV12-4 CAITIRGATGELFF
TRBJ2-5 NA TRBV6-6 CASSPPDTRHQETQYF
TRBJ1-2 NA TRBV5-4 CASSLIGSNYGYTF
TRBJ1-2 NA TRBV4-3 CASSQDSRQPYGYTF
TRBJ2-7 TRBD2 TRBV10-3 CAISASGGALEQYF